Presented here are 11 T cell receptor beta chains from one specimen sequenced in a study of blood T cell repertoires in COVID-19 (TCRdb year 2020). Libraries were prepared through the immunoSEQ multiplex PCR assay. Held by TCRdb, this immuneACCESS table contains in-frame sequences only and omits some clones. Under half of the omission traces to an unresolved V gene where checked; the cause of the rest is unknown. This sample comprises around 130,000 clones, under 85% of them detected only once. The ten largest clones add up to 10% to 15% of the sample. What was sequenced was peripheral blood. These receptors came from a woman aged 55 to 70 with acute or convalescent COVID-19.

In its sample, this clone was seen once. This CDR3 reads CASSSDRGGDYGYTF. The CDR3, as DNA: TGTGCCAGCAGCTCGGACAGGGGAGGTGACTATGGCTACACCTTC. The chain joins TRBV7-9 to TRBJ1-2, with 9 positions matching TRBD1. The V gene's germline CDR1 is SEHNR and CDR2 FQNEAQ (reference sequence). Losses at the gene ends were 4 bases for V and 3 bases for J; bases not matched to a gene: 6. This CDR3 contains 15 residues. Supplemented by reference TRBV7-9 and TRBJ1-2, the full variable domain reads DTGVSQNPRHKITKRGQNVTFRCDPISEHNRLYWYRQTLGQGPEFLTYFQNEAQLEKSRLLSDRFSAERPKGSFSTLEIQRTEQGDSAMYLCASSSDRGGDYGYTFGSGTRLTVV.

This sequence joins TRBV19 and TRBJ1-3, with 8 bases identical to TRBD1. Germline CDR1 LNHDA, CDR2 SQIVND (reference sequence). Trimming took 9 bases from V and 4 from J; bases not matched to a gene: 5. The CDR3 runs 13 residues. DNA for the CDR3: TGTGCCAGCGACAGGGGTTCGGGAAACACCATATATTTT. Its protein product is CASDRGSGNTIYF.

This rearrangement joins TRBV5-1 to TRBJ2-5, with a weak D call TRBD1 (6 bases). CDR1 is SGHRS and CDR2 is YFSETQ in the germline V gene. The CDR3 totals 14 residues. The V end lost 4 bases, the J end lost 2 bases, and 12 bases lay between the germline ends. The CDR3 DNA reads TGCGCCAGCAGCATCGGACAGCAACAAGAGACCCAGTACTTC. Translation gives CASSIGQQQETQYF.

The genes are TRBV9 and TRBJ1-3; the D is unclear. The CDR3 extends over 15 amino acids. V lost 1 base, J lost 0 bases, and 8 bases lay in between. CDR1 is SGDLS, CDR2 YYNGEE, per germline. In DNA, the CDR3 is TGTGCCAGCAGCGTAATGGGCGACTCTGGAAACACCATATATTTT. This sequence encodes CASSVMGDSGNTIYF.

The chain links TRBV30 to TRBJ2-4, with TRBD1 as a possible D gene (5 bases). Germline-derived CDR1 and CDR2 are GTSNPN and SVGIG (reference sequence). This CDR3 has 16 residues. The V and J ends lost 2 bases and 0 bases respectively, with 14 bases between them. CDR3 protein: CAWSNLGLLAKNIQYF. In nucleotides, the CDR3 is TGTGCCTGGAGTAACTTGGGGCTTCTAGCCAAAAACATTCAGTACTTC.

This clone was seen a few times. Here the CDR3 DNA reads TGTGCCAGCAGCCCCACCGGGACAGGACCCGATGGCTACACCTTC. Its protein product is CASSPTGTGPDGYTF. The rearrangement joins TRBV7-9 to TRBJ1-2; 8 nucleotides align to TRBD1. V shed 5 bases and J 6 bases; nucleotides not matched to a gene: 11. The CDR3 length is 15 residues. Germline assignment: CDR1 SEHNR and CDR2 FQNEAQ (reference sequence).

The chain joins TRBV2 to TRBJ2-2; TRBD2 might be the D (8 bases). The CDR3 is made up of 15 amino acids. Per germline, CDR1 SNHLY and CDR2 FYNNEI. V was cut by 8 bases and J by 0 bases, with 13 bases left in between. The CDR3 DNA follows: TGTGCCAGCTCGGGAGGGACAGCGAACACCGGGGAGCTGTTTTTT. This translates into CASSGGTANTGELFF.

The V call is TRBV5-1, the J call TRBJ1-1, with D perhaps TRBD1 (5 bases). Deletions cut 0 bases from V and 4 bases from J, with 22 bases between. Germline values: CDR1 SGHRS, CDR2 YFSETQ. CDR3 length equals 18 residues. Here the CDR3 reads CASSLGGTAQGLGTEAFF. CDR3 coding DNA: TGCGCCAGCAGCTTGGGGGGTACAGCTCAGGGCCTTGGCACTGAAGCTTTCTTT.

The CDR3 DNA follows: TGTGCCACCAGTTCGACAGGCACGAACACTGAAGCTTTCTTT. This translates into CATSSTGTNTEAFF. The chain joins TRBV24-1 to TRBJ1-1; D may be TRBD1 (6 bases). The CDR3 contains 14 residues. CDR1 is KGHDR, CDR2 SFDVKD, per germline. The V end lost 6 bases, the J end lost 1 base, and 11 bases lay between the germline ends.

The genes are TRBV3-1 (or the pseudogene TRBV3-2) and TRBJ1-3; D remains unclear. The CDR3 is 16 amino acids. The V and J ends lost 0 bases and 0 bases respectively, with 9 bases between them. The germline gives CDR1 LGHDT, CDR2 YNNKEL (reference sequence). This CDR3 reads CASSQDPPSSGNTIYF. The CDR3 DNA sequence: TGTGCCAGCAGCCAAGACCCCCCCAGCTCTGGAAACACCATATATTTT.

This sequence joins TRBV15 and TRBJ1-6; a possible D gene is TRBD1 (6 bases). V shed 7 bases and J shed 4 bases, with 11 bases lying between them. The length of the CDR3 is 14 residues. Looked up from germline, CDR1 is LNHNV and CDR2 is YYDKDF (reference sequence). CDR3 DNA sequence: TGTGCCACCACCGACAGGAAATATAATTCACCCCTCCACTTT. Translation: CATTDRKYNSPLHF.